These 5 T cell receptor beta chains share one sample of origin, sequenced in a study of shared clonotypes between healthy human individuals. Generated by immunoSEQ multiplex PCR, the TCRdb table keeps only in-frame clones and is missing some. The data contain fewer than 550,000 clones, over 60% of them seen just once; the ten biggest clones take up about 12%. Specimen: PBMCs. These receptors originate from a woman in her 40s in good health. Some clones in this sample may be carry-over from other donors' samples.

Here the CDR3 DNA reads TGTGCCAGTAGTCCAGGGACAGGGCCCCTTTACGAGCAGTACTTC. This codes for CASSPGTGPLYEQYF. The chain is built from TRBV19 and TRBJ2-7; 9 nucleotides align to TRBD1. The CDR3 is 15 amino acids. Germline lookup yields CDR1 LNHDA and CDR2 SQIVND (reference sequence). V lost 5 bases, J lost 4 bases, and 9 bases stayed unmatched.

The genes are TRBV15 and TRBJ1-2, with D possibly TRBD1 on 6 matching bases. The CDR3 is 12 residues long. With 5 bases removed from V and 8 bases from J, the gap between germline ends came to 12 bases. The germline CDR1 and CDR2 sequences are LNHNV and YYDKDF (reference sequence). CDR3 sequence reads: CATSAQGGGYTF. As DNA, the CDR3 is TGTGCCACCAGCGCACAGGGCGGAGGCTACACCTTC.

The chain joins TRBV28 to TRBJ2-5; D is possibly TRBD1 or TRBD2 (6 bases each). The CDR3 totals 16 residues. V dropped 3 bases and J dropped 5 bases, with 19 bases sitting between them. Germline V gene sequence: CDR1 MDHEN, CDR2 SYDVKM. The CDR3 DNA reads TGTGCCAGCAGTTTGGGTGTGGGGGGCGTCAGGGAGACCCAGTACTTC. Translated: CASSLGVGGVRETQYF. Combining the CDR3 with reference TRBV28 and TRBJ2-5 gives the whole variable domain DVKVTQSSRYLVKRTGEKVFLECVQDMDHENMFWYRQDPGLGLRLIYFSYDVKMKEKGDIPEGYSVSREKKERFSLILESASTNQTSMYLCASSLGVGGVRETQYFGPGTRLLVL.

This chain links TRBV5-4 with TRBJ2-2; D possibly corresponds to TRBD1 (6 bases). Germline V lookup: CDR1 SGHNT, CDR2 YYREEE (reference sequence). The ends were cut back, 2 bases at V and 5 bases at J, with 10 bases in the middle. This CDR3 contains 14 residues. The CDR3 region is CASSFGRGTGELFF. The CDR3 DNA follows: TGTGCCAGCAGCTTCGGCAGGGGTACCGGGGAGCTGTTTTTT. Using reference TRBV5-4 and TRBJ2-2 for the parts outside the CDR3, the full variable domain is ETGVTQSPTHLIKTRGQQVTLRCSSQSGHNTVSWYQQALGQGPQFIFQYYREEENGRGNFPPRFSGLQFPNYSSELNVNALELDDSALYLCASSFGRGTGELFFGEGSRLTVL.

The chain carries TRBV7-9 and TRBJ1-3, with 8 bases identical to TRBD1. The V and J ends lost 4 bases and 2 bases, in that order; junction bases with no gene match: 4. Germline V gives CDR1 SEHNR, CDR2 FQNEAQ (reference sequence). The CDR3 spans 15 residues. The CDR3 is CASSSTGETGNTIYF. In DNA, the CDR3 is TGTGCCAGCAGCTCGACAGGGGAAACTGGAAACACCATATATTTT.